This T cell receptor (beta chain) was sequenced during a study of PD-1 blockade in mismatch repair-deficient tumors. Study results and limitations: Tumor-resident clones, often absent from pretreatment blood, expanded after pembrolizumab and then contracted.

Mismatch repair deficiency was confirmed in all patients, by PCR or immunohistochemistry. TCRs were sequenced from a few patients responding to pembrolizumab. CDR1 and CDR2 (germline): SGHNT, YYREEE (reference sequence). This CDR3 is built from 12 residues. With 3 bases clipped from V and 6 bases from J, the junction kept 3 bases outside the gene matches. Using immunoSEQ multiplex PCR, the repertoire was profiled, and TCRdb retains in-frame clones only, with some absent. Of 60,000 to 70,000 clones detected, approximately 88% appear once; the ten largest clones hold approximately 15%. Notes on this clone: Its antigen remains unknown.

The source was peripheral blood, collected 52 weeks after starting pembrolizumab. The source is an adult with mismatch repair-deficient cancer. The chain joins TRBV5-4 to TRBJ2-7; TRBD1 matches at 7 bases. CDR3 residues: CASSSDRSEQYF. In DNA, the CDR3 is TGTGCCAGCAGCTCGGACAGGTCCGAGCAGTACTTC.